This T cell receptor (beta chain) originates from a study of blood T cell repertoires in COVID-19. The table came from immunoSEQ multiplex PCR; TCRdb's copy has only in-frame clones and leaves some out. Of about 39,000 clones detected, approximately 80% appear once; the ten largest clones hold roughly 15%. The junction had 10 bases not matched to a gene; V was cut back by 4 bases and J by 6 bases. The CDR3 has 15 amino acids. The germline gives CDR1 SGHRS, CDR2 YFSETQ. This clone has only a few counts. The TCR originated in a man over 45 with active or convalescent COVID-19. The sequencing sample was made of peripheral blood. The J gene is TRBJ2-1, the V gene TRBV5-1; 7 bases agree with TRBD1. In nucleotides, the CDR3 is TGCGCCAGCAGCCCGGGACAGACAAACTCCAATGAGCAGTTCTTC. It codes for CASSPGQTNSNEQFF.